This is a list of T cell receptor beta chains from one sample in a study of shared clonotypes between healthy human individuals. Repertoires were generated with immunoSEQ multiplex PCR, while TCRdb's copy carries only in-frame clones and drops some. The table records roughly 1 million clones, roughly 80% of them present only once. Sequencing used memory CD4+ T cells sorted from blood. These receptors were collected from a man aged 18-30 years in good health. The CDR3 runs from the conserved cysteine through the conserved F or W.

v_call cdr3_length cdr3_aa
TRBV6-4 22 CASSDCRETPFGTMAGDYGYTF
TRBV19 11 CASSFNYGYTF
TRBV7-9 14 CASSQDGLNTEAFF
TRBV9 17 CASSVGLAGSSYNEQFF
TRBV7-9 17 CASSPGTGSWKTDTQYF
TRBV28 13 CASYRDGNSPLHF
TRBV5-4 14 CASSLDPRVDTQYF
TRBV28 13 CASFSGQDYGYTF
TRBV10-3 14 CAIRTDREGTEAFF
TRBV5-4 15 CASQTSGGRTDTQYF
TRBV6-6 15 CASSYVQGNNQPQHF
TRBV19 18 CASSRLVTREERTGELFF
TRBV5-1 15 CASSLATGDGDTQYF
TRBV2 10 CASRMYEQYF
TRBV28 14 CATKLPGPPAELFF
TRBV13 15 CASRMLDRGHSPLHF
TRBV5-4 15 CASSPPGIITDTQYF
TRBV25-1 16 CASSRKGLGGTDTQYF
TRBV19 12 CASKRSSYGYTF
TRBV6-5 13 CASSLQGWDTQYF
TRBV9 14 CASSVEKSTGELFF
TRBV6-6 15 CASSYPGTSDTEAFF
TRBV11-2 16 CASSSNSRVLNTEAFF
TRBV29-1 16 CSVEDRTGGSTDTQYF
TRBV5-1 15 CASSLGDREGHEQYF
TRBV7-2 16 CASSLATSGPYNEQFF
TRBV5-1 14 CASKRRESSYEQYF
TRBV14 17 CASSQNGLAGGNGELFF
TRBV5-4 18 CASTPTPGTGNSYNEQFF
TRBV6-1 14 CASKQNLLTYEQYF
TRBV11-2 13 CASSYVGGNTIYF
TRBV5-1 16 CASSYGFQANTGELFF
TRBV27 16 CASSPSGTSGTDTQYF
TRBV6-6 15 CASTPVGDSNYGYTF
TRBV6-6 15 CASTPRGRDNYGYTF
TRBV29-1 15 CSVEAAGGGNYGYTF
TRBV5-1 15 CASSLASQGNTEAFF
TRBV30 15 CAWSVGGAGTGELFF
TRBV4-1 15 CASSQGTGPYYEQYF
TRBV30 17 CAWSVGTVGISTDTQYF
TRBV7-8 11 CASSGWGEQYF
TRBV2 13 CASSYNRDQPQHF
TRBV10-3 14 CAISEGGVRGEQYF
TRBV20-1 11 CSAVAAETQYF
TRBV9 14 CASSVSGSDTEAFF